This T cell receptor (beta chain) derives from a study of patients and donors after allogeneic stem cell transplantation (dated by TCRdb to 2020 to 2022). Regarding this clonotype: Its antigen specificity is not known. No base qualities exist here, and no much larger clone lies one base off it.

Libraries were made using RT-PCR. Instrument on record: NextSeq 550. The public reads were reprocessed in TCRdb via fastp at Q25 and MiXCR, keeping in-frame beta chains. When rows share a CDR3 protein, they turn into one entry using the most common DNA and genes. The sample table lists under 200,000 distinct CDR3 sequences, approximately 24% of them with a count of one. The ten top clones hold about 25% of the sample. The source of this sequence is a human donor who was either an allogeneic HSCT recipient or a stem cell or donor lymphocyte infusion donor (not recorded which). It is not recorded whose cells these are; they may come from a transplant donor. Specimen: blood, either unsorted or a sorted T cell fraction (not recorded which).

The CDR3 protein: CATSDLAGVSPDTQYF. The bases are TGTGCCACCAGTGACCTAGCGGGAGTTTCTCCAGATACGCAGTATTTT. The rearrangement combines TRBV24-1 with TRBJ2-3; 10 central bases correspond to TRBD2. CDR1 and CDR2, per the germline V gene, are KGHDR and SFDVKD. Trimming removed 4 bases from V and 4 bases from J; the gene matches leave 7 bases unexplained. From cysteine to phenylalanine, the CDR3 is 16 amino acids long. Only the CDR3 portion is preserved as DNA: 48 bases, with reading frame beginning at the first base.